This T cell receptor (beta chain) stems from a study of T-cell memory formation after mild COVID-19. About this clonotype itself: What it binds is not known.

The CDR3 runs 13 residues. The germline CDR1 and CDR2 sequences are MNHEY and SVGEGT. The V gene lost 6 bases and the J gene lost 2 bases, with 9 bases spanning the gap. Libraries for TCRalpha and TCRbeta carried sample barcodes and unique molecular identifiers via 5'RACE. TCRdb independently ran MiXCR on the 5' RACE reads; one entry per CDR3 protein. Of about 210,000 distinct CDR3 sequences in the sample, roughly a tenth were seen once. Whole-study results and caveats: Among CD4+ contracting clones, most were CM and EM, and CD8+ ones EMRA.

The sequence was collected from a man between 18 and 29 years old who had mild COVID-19 (a few samples of this study predate the infection). Cell type and time point are not known. V is TRBV6-2 or TRBV6-3 and J is TRBJ2-3; D is unclear. Sequenced sample: PBMCs or a T cell subset sorted from them (not recorded which). The DNA of the CDR3 is TGTGCCAGCAGAGACGGAGACACAGATACGCAGTATTTT. Amino acids: CASRDGDTDTQYF.